Each of the 28 T cell receptor beta chains below was sequenced from the same sample in a study of graft-versus-host responses after intestinal transplantation. The table came from immunoSEQ multiplex PCR; TCRdb's copy has only in-frame clones and leaves some out. The sample records tens of thousands of clones, 84% being singletons. These receptors have no known antigen. The material sequenced was unstimulated CD4+ T cells sorted from spleen or lymph node cells, taken before transplant. These TCRs come from a human donor who was the organ donor for an intestinal transplant.

The chain has TRBV18 and TRBJ2-3; the D is unclear. The CDR3 is 14 residues long. Germline V gene sequence: CDR1 KGHSH, CDR2 LQKENI. V was shortened by 6 bases and J by 2 bases, with 12 bases between the two germline ends. CDR3 in DNA: TGTGCCAGCTCGCCCACCACTGTCACAGATACGCAGTATTTT. It codes for CASSPTTVTDTQYF.

The chain couples TRBV28 to TRBJ1-2; D is perhaps TRBD1 (6 bases). The germline gives CDR1 MDHEN, CDR2 SYDVKM. V lost 7 bases, J lost 5 bases, and 17 bases lay in between. CDR3 length equals 14 residues. CDR3 in amino acids: CASTREGRGYGYTF. DNA for the CDR3: TGTGCCAGCACCAGGGAGGGCAGGGGATATGGCTACACCTTC.

This sequence joins TRBV10-3 and TRBJ1-6; D is uncertain. The germline V gene has CDR1 ENHRY and CDR2 SYGVKD. V was clipped by 4 bases and J by 7 bases, with 17 bases between them. The CDR3 totals 16 residues. In DNA form, the CDR3 reads TGTGCCATCAGTGCTGATAGCGGTTCGGGGAATTCACCCCTCCACTTT. It translates to CAISADSGSGNSPLHF.

V is TRBV10-1 and J is TRBJ2-7; D possibly uses TRBD1 or TRBD2 (5 bases each). V shed 6 bases and J shed 3 bases, with 24 bases lying between them. CDR3 length: 17 residues. Germline V CDR1 and CDR2: WNHNN, SYGVQD (reference sequence). This chain's CDR3 is CASRGLRKDPGGYEQYV. The DNA for the CDR3 is TGCGCCAGCAGAGGACTGAGGAAAGATCCTGGGGGCTACGAGCAGTACGTC.

This chain links TRBV6-5 with TRBJ2-2, with TRBD2 as a possible D gene (5 bases). The CDR3 length is 15 residues. V was pared by 6 bases and J by 2 bases, with 13 bases between. Germline lookup yields CDR1 MNHEY and CDR2 SVGAGI. CDR3 in amino acids: CASRTEGSNTGELFF. CDR3 DNA sequence: TGTGCCAGCAGAACTGAAGGGAGTAACACCGGGGAGCTGTTTTTT.

Worth noting for this clone: The junction differs from germline at one of its ends, possibly a read error. The chain uses TRBV7-7 and TRBJ1-1; 9 bases are a match to TRBD1. Germline V gene sequence: CDR1 SSHAT, CDR2 FNYEAQ (reference sequence). This CDR3 contains 13 residues. The CDR3 DNA sequence: TGTGCTAGCAGCTCGGACAGGGGAACTGAAGCTTTCTTT. Its protein is CASSSDRGTEAFF.

This chain connects TRBV10-3 to TRBJ1-1; 7 positions agree with TRBD1. CDR1 and CDR2 (germline): ENHRY, SYGVKD. The CDR3 is 14 residues long. After removal of 2 bases from V and 3 bases from J, the junction contained 3 bases not matched to a gene. The DNA of the CDR3 is TGTGCCATCAGTGAGGTACAGGGGTACACTGAAGCTTTCTTT. Translated, it gives CAISEVQGYTEAFF.

This clone was picked up a small number of times. CDR3 amino acids: CASSQDRGLASNQPQHF. The CDR3 DNA reads TGCGCCAGCAGCCAAGACAGGGGATTGGCGAGCAATCAGCCCCAGCATTTT. The chain combines TRBV4-1 with TRBJ1-5, with D perhaps TRBD1 (6 bases). CDR3 length: 17 amino acids. Per germline, CDR1 MGHRA and CDR2 YSYEKL. The ends were cut back, 0 bases at V and 1 base at J, with 13 bases in the middle.

This rearrangement joins TRBV28 to TRBJ1-2, with a tentative D call TRBD1 (6 bases). The ends were cut back, 5 bases at V and 1 base at J, with 20 bases in the middle. CDR3 size: 17 residues. Germline V CDR1 and CDR2: MDHEN, SYDVKM. The CDR3 region has the DNA TGTGCCAGCAGTCCCCCCCAAACAGGGTCTATTAACTATGGCTACACCTTC. Its protein is CASSPPQTGSINYGYTF.

V is TRBV28 and J is TRBJ2-1, with D possibly being TRBD1 (6 bases). The CDR3 runs 14 residues. CDR1 MDHEN and CDR2 SYDVKM come from the germline V gene. The V end was cut by 4 bases, the J end by 5 bases, with 12 bases between. In DNA form, the CDR3 reads TGTGCCAGCAGTTCCCGACAGGTCAACAATGAGCAGTTCTTC. This encodes CASSSRQVNNEQFF.

This sequence joins TRBV2 and TRBJ2-1; 9 bases line up with TRBD2. The CDR3 runs to 16 residues. Germline loops: CDR1 SNHLY, CDR2 FYNNEI. V shed 6 bases and J 9 bases; nucleotides not matched to a gene: 15. The chain's CDR3 is CASRPVWRGGQGEQFF. The CDR3 nucleotides read TGTGCCAGCAGGCCCGTTTGGCGGGGGGGCCAGGGTGAGCAGTTCTTC.

The V and J genes are TRBV5-1 and TRBJ1-2, with D possibly TRBD1 on 6 matching bases. The germline V gene encodes CDR1 SGHRS and CDR2 YFSETQ. This CDR3 is built from 13 residues. V was shortened by 7 bases and J by 0 bases, with 10 bases between the two germline ends. CDR3 amino acids: CASGQSPNYGYTF. In nucleotides, the CDR3 is TGCGCCAGCGGACAGTCTCCTAACTATGGCTACACCTTC.

The chain is built from TRBV29-1 and TRBJ2-2; no clear D. V was clipped by 3 bases and J by 1 base, with 6 bases between them. The CDR3 consists of 13 residues. CDR1 and CDR2 (germline): SQVTM, ANQGSEA. The CDR3 loop is CSVDFMNTGELFF. The CDR3, as DNA: TGCAGCGTTGATTTCATGAACACCGGGGAGCTGTTTTTT.

The J gene is TRBJ2-1, the V gene TRBV4-2, with 13 bases aligning to TRBD2. This CDR3 is 15 amino acids long. The trim removed 6 bases at V and 5 bases at J, leaving 4 bases unmatched. Germline V lookup: CDR1 LGHNA, CDR2 YNFKEQ. The CDR3 nucleotides are TGTGCCAGCAGTACCGGGACTAGCGGGGACAATGAGCAGTTCTTC. Protein: CASSTGTSGDNEQFF.

The chain recombines TRBV9 with TRBJ2-2; perhaps TRBD2 as D (6 bases). CDR3 length: 15 residues. V lost 4 bases and J 2 bases, leaving 12 bases between the germline ends. Germline lookup yields CDR1 SGDLS and CDR2 YYNGEE. The DNA of the CDR3 is TGTGCCAGCAGCCCCCCGGGGGTTAACACCGGGGAGCTGTTTTTT. Translated, it gives CASSPPGVNTGELFF.

This clone was picked up one time. V usage is TRBV5-1 and J usage is TRBJ2-2, with D uncertain. This CDR3 spans 14 amino acids. Trimming removed 5 bases at V and 3 bases at J, with 11 bases between. Germline lookup yields CDR1 SGHRS and CDR2 YFSETQ. The CDR3 protein is CASSELIYTGELFF. The CDR3 nucleotides read TGCGCCAGCAGTGAACTGATATACACCGGGGAGCTGTTTTTT. The variable domain in full, completed from reference TRBV5-1 and TRBJ2-2, reads KAGVTQTPRYLIKTRGQQVTLSCSPISGHRSVSWYQQTPGQGLQFLFEYFSETQRNKGNFPGRFSGRQFSNSRSEMNVSTLELGDSALYLCASSELIYTGELFFGEGSRLTVL.

This clone was seen a handful of times. The gene calls are TRBV6-1 and TRBJ2-7, with D possibly matching TRBD2 (7 bases). Trimming stripped 0 bases from V and 7 bases from J, with 13 bases between. CDR3 length: 14 residues. Per germline, CDR1 MNHNS and CDR2 SASEGT. In DNA, the CDR3 is TGTGCCAGCAGTGAAGCTGCGGGGGCTGGGGAGCAGTACGTC. Amino acids: CASSEAAGAGEQYV.

V is TRBV5-8 and J is TRBJ2-5, with 8 bases identical to TRBD2. Germline-derived CDR1 and CDR2 are SGHTS and YDEGEE. The length of the CDR3 is 16 residues. J lost 5 bases, V lost 1 base, and 10 bases had no gene match. CDR3 region: CASSLSVTSAGETQYF. The CDR3 region has the DNA TGTGCCAGCAGCTTGTCGGTGACTAGCGCGGGGGAGACCCAGTACTTC.

The count of this clone is one. The chain has TRBV27 and TRBJ1-2; possibly TRBD1 for D (5 bases). The CDR3 consists of 14 residues. Germline V gives CDR1 MNHEY, CDR2 SMNVEV (reference sequence). The V and J ends lost 5 bases and 3 bases respectively, with 13 bases between them. The CDR3 here is CASSGQGGDYGYTF. The CDR3 DNA sequence: TGTGCCAGCAGTGGCCAGGGAGGCGACTATGGCTACACCTTC.

The chain combines TRBV6-1 with TRBJ2-1; TRBD2 is a possible D gene (6 bases). Germline V gives CDR1 MNHNS, CDR2 SASEGT. CDR3 length: 18 residues. V lost 0 bases, J lost 6 bases, and 21 bases lay in between. CDR3 sequence: CASSEALLGRGSGNEQFF. DNA of the CDR3: TGTGCCAGCAGTGAAGCGCTTCTGGGCCGGGGGTCGGGCAATGAGCAGTTCTTC.

This sequence joins TRBV5-1 and TRBJ2-1; tentative D call: TRBD2 (5 bases). The CDR3 loop spans 14 amino acids. Trimming took 4 bases from V and 8 from J, leaving 16 bases between them. The V gene's germline CDR1 is SGHRS and CDR2 YFSETQ. CDR3 in amino acids: CASSTGSHKDEQFF. Here the CDR3 DNA reads TGCGCCAGCAGCACGGGATCTCACAAGGATGAGCAGTTCTTC.

The chain uses TRBV7-9 and TRBJ1-1, with a possible D match to TRBD1 (6 bases). The CDR3 covers 16 residues. CDR1 SEHNR and CDR2 FQNEAQ come from the germline V gene (reference sequence). Deletions cut 1 base from V and 2 bases from J, with 14 bases between. The CDR3 reads CASSLGSGGLNTEAFF. The CDR3 DNA reads as TGTGCCAGCAGCTTAGGTTCGGGGGGCCTAAACACTGAAGCTTTCTTT.

This chain connects TRBV27 to TRBJ1-2, with 8 bases aligning to TRBD1. This CDR3 is 12 amino acids long. The V segment lost 4 bases and the J segment 7 bases; nucleotides outside the gene matches: 2. Germline lookup yields CDR1 MNHEY and CDR2 SMNVEV (reference sequence). The CDR3 coding sequence is TGTGCCAGCAGTTCAACAGGGGGTGGCTACACCTTC. It encodes CASSSTGGGYTF.

This clone was picked up one time. The chain joins TRBV18 to TRBJ1-5; tentatively, D is TRBD1 (6 bases). Germline V gives CDR1 KGHSH, CDR2 LQKENI. V gave up 3 bases and J gave up 5 bases, with 11 bases separating them. CDR3 length: 14 residues. The CDR3 nucleotides are TGTGCCAGCTCACCTACAGACAGGTATCAGCCCCAGCATTTT. Encoded protein: CASSPTDRYQPQHF.

This chain uses TRBV27 with TRBJ2-1; 8 nucleotides match TRBD1. This CDR3 spans 16 amino acids. Germline V lookup: CDR1 MNHEY, CDR2 SMNVEV (reference sequence). The V segment lost 6 bases and the J segment 5 bases; nucleotides outside the gene matches: 12. The CDR3 region is CASSRRAGQVHNEQFF. CDR3 nucleotides: TGTGCCAGCAGCCGAAGGGCGGGACAGGTGCACAATGAGCAGTTCTTC.

This sequence joins TRBV9 and TRBJ2-3, with D uncertain. Germline lookup yields CDR1 SGDLS and CDR2 YYNGEE. This CDR3 contains 16 residues. V dropped 3 bases and J dropped 3 bases, with 17 bases sitting between them. This CDR3 is CASSAVPLAPTDTQYF. CDR3 sequence (DNA): TGTGCCAGCAGCGCCGTGCCCTTAGCCCCGACAGATACGCAGTATTTT.

DNA of the CDR3: TGCGCCAGCAGCCAGGAAGCGGGGGGGTTGGCAGATACGCAGTATTTT. As protein: CASSQEAGGLADTQYF. J is TRBJ2-3 and V is TRBV4-3; 10 bases fit TRBD2. This CDR3 has 16 residues. Germline CDR1 reads LGHNA; CDR2 reads YSLEER. Germline trimming cut 3 bases from V and 4 bases from J; bases unmatched to any gene: 7.

The chain is built from TRBV14 and TRBJ1-1; D might be TRBD1 (6 bases). The CDR3 has 14 residues. Germline lookup yields CDR1 SGHDN and CDR2 FVKESK. The ends were cut back, 8 bases at V and 1 base at J, with 14 bases in the middle. For the CDR3, the DNA is TGTGCCAGCTCATTCGACAGGAGGAACACTGAAGCTTTCTTT. This gives the protein CASSFDRRNTEAFF.